The present entry profiles one T cell receptor (beta chain) with its context. This clone has just a few counts. The antigen it recognizes is unknown. No much larger clone is present one base from it, and per-base qualities are unavailable. These data are taken from a study of T cell responses to AZD1222 COVID-19 vaccine (dated by TCRdb to the early 2020s). Regarding the research as a whole: Because spike-specific TCR depth and breadth did not differ between the two schedules, AZD1222 recipients who got a second dose at roughly 4 weeks were pooled with those who got a second dose at roughly 12 weeks. Trial participants were enrolled by age into subgroups of 18-55, 56-69 and 70-plus years, and roughly 150, 30 and 60 TCR-sequenced participants, respectively, were included in these subgroups. A total of about 240 trial participants underwent TCR sequencing, of whom 200 to 220 received two doses of AZD1222 and about 26 received two doses of the MenACWY control vaccine. Study-wide conclusions, independent of this receptor: In the small 56-69-year group, the increase in depth fell short of significance, most likely because of low power. Nearly half of unique spike-specific TCRs reportedly recognized epitopes outside regions mutated in the B.1.351 and B.1.1.7 variants. No day 14 peak-response samples were available, so repertoires were characterized only after the peak T cell response. A significant rise in spike-specific TCR breadth and depth was observed after two AZD1222 doses relative to day 0 and relative to MenACWY recipients. The whole spike protein was spanned by vaccine-associated CD4 TCRs, and dominant responses were seen in regions 160-218 and 743-854. Participants were mostly white British and included more females than males, and it was suggested by the authors that clonal diversity may have been underestimated. Conclusions about previously exposed vaccinees were limited because only a handful of AZD1222 recipients were SARS-CoV-2 seropositive at baseline.

At the junction V is shortened by 3 bases and J by 5 bases, with 11 bases in between. The CDR3 measures 15 amino acids from cysteine to phenylalanine. Left in the record is the CDR3 DNA by itself, 45 bases read in frame from the first base. Looking up the germline V gene yields CDR1 SNHLY and CDR2 FYNNEI. The label giving this sample's time point can be read as: baseline before first vaccination. The vaccinee samples were drawn from two UK trials, COV001 and COV002, one of which was a single-blind randomized controlled phase 2/3 trial testing AZD1222 (ChAdOx1 nCoV-19) in healthy adults. For TCRbeta chain sequencing, PBMC samples were collected from trial participants at day 0 and at day 28 after the second dose. The CDR3 regions of human TCRbeta chains were analyzed by immunosequencing. As for the authors' bioinformatics: TCRs in the repertoires were matched against a reference library of SARS-CoV-2-specific TCRs that had been generated with the MIRA antigen-specificity platform. Breadth was defined as the fraction of unique TCRs that were SARS-CoV-2-associated. Depth was defined as the fraction of total T cells that were SARS-CoV-2-associated. Using the MIRA data, every spike-specific TCR was mapped to the spike region that the TCR reacted to and assigned to either a CD4 or a CD8 class. Log10-transformed breadth and depth values were compared by one-way ANOVA with Sidak's multiple comparisons tests. Here the immuneACCESS table is served through TCRdb, limited to in-frame sequences with V and J called. Missing clones are a known gap in these copies; in checked studies unresolved V genes cover under half, and the rest lacks a known reason. The V and J calls and the clone size are those of that table, but D and trimming were determined from the DNA. The sample profile shows approximately 82,000 clones; 85% to 95% of them were found once. In total, the top ten clones hold about 5.2% of the sample.

The source material was peripheral blood, sampled on day 0 of AZD1222 vaccination. The sequence was obtained from an adult in good health. The sequence joins TRBV2 to TRBJ1-6, with TRBD1 as a weak D call on 5 bases. The CDR3 is CASSETAGNNSPLHF. The DNA sequence follows: TGTGCCAGCAGTGAGACGGCAGGGAATAATTCACCCCTCCACTTT.